The sequence of this T cell receptor (beta chain) was determined in a study of naive and memory T cell subsets. TCR cDNA received a 3' ligated oligonucleotide that carried a UMI. CDR1 and CDR2 from the germline V gene are SGHNT and YYREEE (reference sequence). With V trimmed by 4 bases and J by 2 bases, 3 bases remained unmatched. This CDR3 spans 14 amino acids. Ligated cDNA underwent four rounds of PCR with nested alpha and beta constant region primers and SP2. TCRdb fed the 5' RACE reads into MiXCR, producing one record per CDR3 protein. The sample has tens of thousands of distinct CDR3 sequences, 6.5% to 9% seen once. This clonotype was counted many times.

This chain links TRBV5-4 with TRBJ2-5; 9 nucleotides agree with TRBD1. The source is a female donor in good health. CDR3 sequence: CASSVQGAQETQYF. The CDR3 coding sequence is TGTGCCAGCAGCGTACAGGGGGCTCAAGAGACCCAGTACTTC.